The 30 T cell receptor beta chains presented below share a single source sample, sequenced in a study of T cells in Graves' hyperthyroidism and ophthalmopathy. Amplified TCR beta CDR3 regions derived from RNA transcripts. TCR CDR3 regions were first amplified by RT-PCR with HTBI primers. Each CDR3 protein is one row after TCRdb ran MiXCR on the multiplex PCR reads. Among around 110,000 distinct CDR3 sequences listed, around a sixth were seen once. The sequenced sample was blood. These receptors all come from a woman aged 45-65 years with Graves' hyperthyroidism.

This clonotype was recorded a few times. DNA of the CDR3: TGTGCCAGCAGCTCAAACAGGGGACCTGCCTACAATGAGCAGTTCTTC. It is translated as CASSSNRGPAYNEQFF. The chain combines TRBV7-2 with TRBJ2-1, with TRBD1 matching over 7 bases. Germline lookup yields CDR1 SGHTA and CDR2 FQGNSA. With V trimmed by 4 bases and J by 2 bases, 8 bases remained unmatched. There are 16 residues in the CDR3.

The rearrangement uses TRBV29-1 and TRBJ2-5; tentatively, D is TRBD1 or TRBD2 (5 bases each). The germline gives CDR1 SQVTM, CDR2 ANQGSEA. V shed 1 base and J shed 3 bases, with 27 bases lying between them. This CDR3 has 19 amino acids. The CDR3 nucleotides are TGCAGCGTTGAAGCTGAATTGGAACTAGGGGATAGGGTAGAAGAGACCCAGTACTTC. Translated: CSVEAELELGDRVEETQYF.

The genes are TRBV20-1 and TRBJ2-7, with D possibly matching TRBD1 (6 bases). The germline V gene has CDR1 DFQATT and CDR2 SNEGSKA (reference sequence). The CDR3 is 15 amino acids. The V end was cut by 3 bases, the J end by 3 bases, with 18 bases between. The CDR3 coding sequence is TGCAGTGCTAGGTCGGGCCAGGGGCCTTTCTACGAGCAGTACTTC. Its protein product is CSARSGQGPFYEQYF.

Of note for this clonotype: A much larger clone sits a single nucleotide away, making a read error possible. V and J are TRBV7-2 and TRBJ2-5, with TRBD1 as a possible D gene (6 bases). The CDR3 runs to 14 residues. CDR1 and CDR2 from the germline V gene are SGHTA and FQGNSA. CDR3 DNA sequence: TGTGCCGGCAGCTTCAACAGGGTTTTGGAGACCCAGTACTTC. This translates into CAGSFNRVLETQYF.

This clonotype was detected ten times or more. This chain joins TRBV7-9 and TRBJ2-1, with TRBD2 matching 8 bases. From germline, CDR1 is SEHNR and CDR2 FQNEAQ (reference sequence). This CDR3 region has 14 residues. J lost 8 bases, V lost 0 bases, and 3 bases had no gene match. As DNA, the CDR3 is TGTGCCAGCAGCTTAGCCTTGCGGGAGGATGAGCAGTTCTTC. Encoded protein: CASSLALREDEQFF.

This clonotype was observed at least ten times. The chain has TRBV7-2 and TRBJ2-1, with unresolved D. Trimming took 5 bases from V and 2 from J, leaving 13 bases between them. This CDR3 has 15 amino acids. Germline-derived CDR1 and CDR2 are SGHTA and FQGNSA. In nucleotides, the CDR3 is TGTGCCAGCAGCAAGGCGGCGGAACCCTACAATGAGCAGTTCTTC. Its protein is CASSKAAEPYNEQFF.

J is TRBJ1-3 and V is TRBV4-1; D is ambiguous. Trimming removed 2 bases from V and 4 bases from J, with 12 bases in between. In germline, CDR1 is MGHRA, CDR2 YSYEKL. The CDR3 runs to 15 residues. The CDR3 protein is CASSQTTRLGNTIYF. CDR3 nucleotide sequence: TGCGCCAGCAGCCAAACCACACGTCTCGGAAACACCATATATTTT.

Ten or more counts support this clonotype. The genes are TRBV20-1 and TRBJ2-7; a possible D gene is TRBD2 (6 bases). The length of the CDR3 is 16 residues. Looked up from germline, CDR1 is DFQATT and CDR2 is SNEGSKA (reference sequence). V was pared by 2 bases and J by 2 bases, with 19 bases between. CDR3 protein: CSARYGTGVLTYEQYV. The CDR3 DNA reads as TGCAGTGCTAGATATGGGACGGGAGTCCTAACCTACGAGCAGTACGTC.

V usage is TRBV4-2 and J usage is TRBJ2-3, with D tentatively TRBD1 (6 bases). Trimming shortened V by 4 bases and J by 3 bases, and 23 bases separated the two germline ends. The V gene's germline CDR1 is LGHNA and CDR2 YNFKEQ. The CDR3 has 18 residues. The CDR3 nucleotides read TGTGCCAGCAGCCCCGGGGATGGGGGCGAATTCCTTACAGATACGCAGTATTTT. Its protein product is CASSPGDGGEFLTDTQYF.

Concerning this clonotype: Given a much more abundant clone one base away, this may be a read error. Lacking the conserved final phenylalanine or tryptophan, this CDR3 likely reflects a read error. The rearrangement uses TRBV12-3 or TRBV12-4 and TRBJ2-5, with 11 positions matching TRBD2. The CDR3 extends over 14 amino acids. V dropped 5 bases and J dropped 3; count of bases not matched to a gene: 2. Here the CDR3 DNA reads TGTGCCAGCAGTACTAGCGGGAGAGAAGAGACCCAGTACCTC. This encodes CASSTSGREETQYL.

The table lists this clonotype with many counts. The chain has TRBV20-1 and TRBJ1-5, with 7 positions matching TRBD1. This CDR3 region has 15 residues. From germline, CDR1 is DFQATT and CDR2 SNEGSKA (reference sequence). V gave up 3 bases and J gave up 4 bases; unmatched junction bases: 9. CDR3: CSARAQTGWNQPQHF. For the CDR3, the DNA is TGCAGTGCTAGGGCCCAGACAGGGTGGAATCAGCCCCAGCATTTT.

This clonotype was detected ten times or more. The chain is built from TRBV30 and TRBJ1-2, with 7 bases aligning to TRBD1. CDR3 length: 13 residues. The germline V gene encodes CDR1 GTSNPN and CDR2 SVGIG (reference sequence). V lost 2 bases and J lost 4; bases outside the gene matches: 4. The CDR3 DNA is TGTGCCTGGAGTCCCGGGACAGTCTATGGCTACACCTTC. Encoded protein: CAWSPGTVYGYTF.

Many counts were recorded for this clonotype. V and J are TRBV12-3 or TRBV12-4 and TRBJ1-1, with D perhaps matching TRBD1 (5 bases). V shed 6 bases and J shed 0 bases, with 5 bases lying between them. The CDR3 contains 12 residues. The CDR3 bases are TGTGCCAGCAGGGACATGAACACTGAAGCTTTCTTT. The encoded protein is CASRDMNTEAFF.

This clonotype was counted a few times. A much larger clonotype is one base distant, so this may be a read error. CDR3: CVISEVGQNTDTQYF. The CDR3 DNA sequence: TGTGTCATCAGTGAAGTGGGGCAGAACACAGATACGCAGTATTTT. The chain is built from TRBV10-3 and TRBJ2-3; D possibly corresponds to TRBD1 (5 bases). CDR1 is ENHRY, CDR2 SYGVKD, per germline. This CDR3 contains 15 residues.

This clonotype was observed many times. The V call is TRBV5-1, the J call TRBJ1-2, with 8 nucleotides matching TRBD1. Looked up from germline, CDR1 is SGHRS and CDR2 is YFSETQ. V was clipped by 4 bases and J by 4 bases; unmatched bases: 6. This CDR3 contains 14 residues. The CDR3: CASSPGQVSYGYTF. In DNA, the CDR3 is TGCGCCAGCAGCCCGGGACAGGTTTCCTATGGCTACACCTTC. Supplemented by reference TRBV5-1 and TRBJ1-2, the full variable domain reads KAGVTQTPRYLIKTRGQQVTLSCSPISGHRSVSWYQQTPGQGLQFLFEYFSETQRNKGNFPGRFSGRQFSNSRSEMNVSTLELGDSALYLCASSPGQVSYGYTFGSGTRLTVV.

At least ten counts were recorded for this clonotype. The CDR3 loop reads CASSPGQGFYEQYV. DNA of the CDR3: TGCGCCAGCAGCCCTGGACAGGGATTCTACGAGCAGTACGTC. The chain uses TRBV5-1 and TRBJ2-7, with 8 positions matching TRBD1. CDR3 length equals 14 residues. CDR1 and CDR2 (germline): SGHRS, YFSETQ. V shed 4 bases, J shed 3 bases, and the junction held 6 bases outside the gene matches.

This clonotype was counted many times. V usage is TRBV11-2 and J usage is TRBJ2-7; TRBD2 aligns across 9 bases. Germline lookup yields CDR1 SGHAT and CDR2 FQNNGV. J lost 7 bases, V lost 1 base, and 8 bases had no gene match. The CDR3 has 15 amino acids. CDR3 bases: TGTGCCAGCAGCTTAGTTGCCAGCGGGAGGTGGGAGCAGTACTTC. The encoded protein is CASSLVASGRWEQYF.

The chain carries TRBV6-9 and TRBJ2-6, with D perhaps matching TRBD2 (5 bases). The CDR3 spans 18 residues. Looked up from germline, CDR1 is MNHGY and CDR2 is SVAAGI. V was shortened by 2 bases and J by 1 base, with 15 bases between the two germline ends. The DNA of the CDR3 is TGTGCCAGCAGTTATATGGCCGGGATGGGATCTGGGGCCAACGTCCTGACTTTC. Amino acid sequence: CASSYMAGMGSGANVLTF.

This clonotype was seen repeatedly, ten times or more. The genes are TRBV3-1 and TRBJ2-7; D might be TRBD2 (6 bases). Germline values: CDR1 LGHDT, CDR2 YNNKEL (reference sequence). The CDR3 sequence is 14 residues long. Trimming took off 1 base at V and 5 bases at J, with 12 bases between the two ends. DNA for the CDR3: TGTGCCAGCAGCCAAGTAGGGACTCCCCACGAGCAGTACGTC. Translating gives CASSQVGTPHEQYV.

This clonotype showed up many times. The rearrangement joins TRBV20-1 to TRBJ2-1; 13 nucleotides align to TRBD2. Trimming cost V 4 bases and J 8 bases; bases outside gene matches: 11. Germline CDR1 DFQATT, CDR2 SNEGSKA (reference sequence). This CDR3 spans 16 amino acids. The DNA of the CDR3 is TGCAGTGCTACCTCACTAGCGGGAGGGTTTAGGGATGAGCAGTTCTTC. Translation gives CSATSLAGGFRDEQFF.

In this sample, this clonotype turned up a few times. This chain links TRBV5-1 with TRBJ1-5; a possible D gene is TRBD1 (5 bases). CDR1 is SGHRS, CDR2 YFSETQ, per germline. The CDR3 has 15 residues. V lost 0 bases and J 1 base, leaving 8 bases between the germline ends. In nucleotides, the CDR3 is TGCGCCAGCAGCTTGGACGGGGGGAGCAATCAGCCCCAGCATTTT. Its translation is CASSLDGGSNQPQHF.

This clonotype showed up just a few times. The V call is TRBV5-6, the J call TRBJ2-7; the D gene is possibly TRBD2 (5 bases). This CDR3 comprises 13 residues. CDR1 is SGHDT and CDR2 is YYEEEE in the germline V gene. Trimming took off 0 bases at V and 7 bases at J, with 11 bases between the two ends. DNA for the CDR3: TGTGCCAGCAGCTTGGTCGGCAGGACTGAGCAGTACGTC. It is translated as CASSLVGRTEQYV.

The table lists this clonotype with many counts. The J gene is TRBJ2-3, the V gene TRBV7-9; D is ambiguous. The germline gives CDR1 SEHNR, CDR2 FQNEAQ (reference sequence). Trimming took off 5 bases at V and 0 bases at J, with 15 bases between the two ends. The CDR3 loop spans 16 amino acids. Here the CDR3 DNA reads TGTGCCAGCAGCCCCTTCCGGACGCGGAGCACAGATACGCAGTATTTT. This translates into CASSPFRTRSTDTQYF.

V is TRBV7-9 and J is TRBJ2-6, with TRBD1 matching over 11 bases. Looked up from germline, CDR1 is SEHNR and CDR2 is FQNEAQ (reference sequence). This CDR3 spans 20 amino acids. With V trimmed by 2 bases and J by 3 bases, 12 bases remained unmatched. In nucleotides, the CDR3 is TGTGCCAGCAGCTTACCGGCCAGGACAGGGGGCGGAGTTGGGGCCAACGTCCTGACTTTC. This encodes CASSLPARTGGGVGANVLTF.

This clonotype was recorded many times. The chain combines TRBV7-8 with TRBJ2-1; possibly TRBD2 for D (5 bases). The germline CDR1 and CDR2 sequences are SGHVS and FQNEAQ. The CDR3 has 16 residues. Trimming cost V 1 base and J 3 bases, with 13 bases left between them. CDR3 DNA sequence: TGTGCCAGCAGCTTAGTCTTTCGCGGGTACTACAATGAGCAGTTCTTC. Translated: CASSLVFRGYYNEQFF. Full variable domain (rest looked up from reference TRBV7-8 and TRBJ2-1): GAGVSQSPRYKVAKRGQDVALRCDPISGHVSLFWYQQALGQGPEFLTYFQNEAQLDKSGLPSDRFFAERPEGSVSTLKIQRTQQEDSAVYLCASSLVFRGYYNEQFFGPGTRLTVL.

This clonotype was recorded many times. The chain carries TRBV5-8 and TRBJ2-7, with a weak D call TRBD1 (7 bases). The CDR3 sequence is 14 residues long. Trimming cost V 4 bases and J 4 bases, with 15 bases left between them. Germline V gives CDR1 SGHTS, CDR2 YDEGEE. The CDR3 spells CASSPGGQGYEQYF. In DNA form, the CDR3 reads TGTGCCAGCAGCCCAGGGGGGCAGGGATACGAGCAGTACTTC.

This clonotype has ten or more counts. V and J are TRBV10-3 and TRBJ2-2; 9 nucleotides agree with TRBD1. Germline V gene sequence: CDR1 ENHRY, CDR2 SYGVKD. Trimming cost V 10 bases and J 5 bases; bases outside gene matches: 11. The CDR3 extends over 15 amino acids. The CDR3 is CATVHDRGGTGELFF. For the CDR3, the DNA is TGTGCCACCGTTCATGACAGGGGGGGTACCGGGGAGCTGTTTTTT.

The chain has TRBV12-3 or TRBV12-4 and TRBJ2-1; D remains ambiguous. The V end was cut by 3 bases, the J end by 9 bases, with 9 bases between. The CDR3 loop spans 12 amino acids. The CDR3 bases are TGTGCCAGCAGTTTGTCGGCGAGTGAGCAGTTCTTC. Its protein product is CASSLSASEQFF.

This sequence joins TRBV3-1 and TRBJ2-1; TRBD2 aligns across 8 bases. Trimming took 5 bases from V and 6 from J; bases not matched to a gene: 0. This CDR3 contains 12 residues. Germline V gene sequence: CDR1 LGHDT, CDR2 YNNKEL (reference sequence). CDR3 sequence: CASSGLANEQFF. The CDR3 coding sequence is TGTGCCAGCAGCGGACTAGCCAATGAGCAGTTCTTC.

This clonotype was found many times. The chain recombines TRBV20-1 with TRBJ1-1; D uncertain. Germline V lookup: CDR1 DFQATT, CDR2 SNEGSKA (reference sequence). Trimming pared 3 bases from V and 2 bases from J, leaving 13 bases between. The CDR3 contains 14 residues. CDR3 DNA sequence: TGCAGTGCTAGTGATAATTCGGGCAACACTGAAGCTTTCTTT. This gives the protein CSASDNSGNTEAFF.